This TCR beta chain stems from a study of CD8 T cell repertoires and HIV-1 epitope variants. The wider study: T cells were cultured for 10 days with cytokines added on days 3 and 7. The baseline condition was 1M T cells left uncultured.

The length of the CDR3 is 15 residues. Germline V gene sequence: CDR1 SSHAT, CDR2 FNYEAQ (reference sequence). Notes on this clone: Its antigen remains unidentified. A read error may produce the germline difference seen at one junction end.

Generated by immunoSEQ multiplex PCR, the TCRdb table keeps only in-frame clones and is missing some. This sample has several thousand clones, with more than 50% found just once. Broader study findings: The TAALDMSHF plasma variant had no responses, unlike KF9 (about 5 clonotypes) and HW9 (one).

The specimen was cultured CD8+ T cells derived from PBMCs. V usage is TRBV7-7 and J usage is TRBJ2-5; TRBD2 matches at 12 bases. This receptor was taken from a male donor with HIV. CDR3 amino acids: CASSSLAGGRETQYF. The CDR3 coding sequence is TGTGCTAGCAGCTCACTAGCGGGAGGACGGGAGACCCAGTACTTC.